This TCR beta chain was retrieved from a study of cytomegalovirus exposure and HLA in healthy donors. This CDR3 is 12 amino acids long. The V gene lost 4 bases and the J gene lost 12 bases, with 16 bases spanning the gap. Profiled with immunoSEQ multiplex PCR; TCRdb holds only in-frame clones, not every one. The data hold tens of thousands of clones, with around 96% observed a single time. The receptor's source is a man younger than 35 in good health and CMV-seronegative. Material: PBMCs. The V call is TRBV5-3, the J call TRBJ1-1; D is unresolved. TRBV5-3 is an ORF, with its function uncertain. CDR3 nucleotides: TGTGCCAGAAGCCACGACATGGTCGCGACTTTCTTT. Protein: CARSHDMVATFF.